This paragraph reports one T cell receptor beta chain. Its cognate antigen is unknown. Blood collection times were about day -28 and days 30, 100, 180 posttransplant. This entry comes from a study of T cell clonotyping in hematopoietic cell transplantation. Findings and caveats of the study: Few recipient clonotypes overlapped donors; over 97% were de novo at given depth. Pathologically expanded recipient clonotypes increased progressively from day 30 to day 180 as diversity fell. Graft donor and pretransplant recipient Inverse Simpson Index values predicted broader posttransplant TCR diversity.

Generated by immunoSEQ multiplex PCR, the TCRdb table keeps only in-frame clones and is missing some. The sample has around 6,000 clones, 32% seen once; the top ten hold 15% to 20%. This receptor was obtained from a female patient in her forties or fifties who had an allogeneic stem cell transplant from an unrelated donor, so the T cells may come from the graft donor. Some clones in this sample may be carry-over from other donors' samples. Material: peripheral blood mononuclear cells, obtained 30 days after allogeneic stem cell transplant.

The CDR3 region is CASSFGGDQPQHF. CDR3 nucleotides: TGTGCCAGCAGCTTCGGAGGGGATCAGCCCCAGCATTTT. The rearrangement uses TRBV5-6 and TRBJ1-5; a possible D gene is TRBD1 (5 bases). CDR1 SGHDT and CDR2 YYEEEE come from the germline V gene. The V end lost 2 bases, the J end lost 5 bases, and 8 bases lay between the germline ends. This CDR3 has 13 amino acids. Looking up the rest from reference TRBV5-6 and TRBJ1-5 gives the full variable domain: DAGVTQSPTHLIKTRGQQVTLRCSPKSGHDTVSWYQQALGQGPQFIFQYYEEEERQRGNFPDRFSGHQFPNYSSELNVNALLLGDSALYLCASSFGGDQPQHFGDGTRLSIL.